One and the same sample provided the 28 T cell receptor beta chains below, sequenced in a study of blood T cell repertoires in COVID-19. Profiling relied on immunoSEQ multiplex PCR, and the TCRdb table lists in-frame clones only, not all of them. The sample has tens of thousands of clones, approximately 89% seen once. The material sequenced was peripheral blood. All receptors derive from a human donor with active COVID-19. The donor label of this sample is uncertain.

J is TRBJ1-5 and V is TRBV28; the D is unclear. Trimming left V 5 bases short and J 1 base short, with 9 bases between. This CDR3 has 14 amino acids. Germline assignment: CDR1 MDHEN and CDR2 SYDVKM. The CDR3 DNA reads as TGTGCCAGCAGTCTGTCAAGCAGCAATCAGCCCCAGCATTTT. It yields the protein CASSLSSSNQPQHF. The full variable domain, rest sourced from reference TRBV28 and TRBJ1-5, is DVKVTQSSRYLVKRTGEKVFLECVQDMDHENMFWYRQDPGLGLRLIYFSYDVKMKEKGDIPEGYSVSREKKERFSLILESASTNQTSMYLCASSLSSSNQPQHFGDGTRLSIL.

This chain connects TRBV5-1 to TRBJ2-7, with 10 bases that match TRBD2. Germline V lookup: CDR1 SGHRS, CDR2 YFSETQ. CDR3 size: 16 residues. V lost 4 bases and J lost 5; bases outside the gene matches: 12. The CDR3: CASSTRPSGSLHEQYF. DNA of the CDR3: TGCGCCAGCAGCACCCGTCCTAGCGGGAGTCTTCACGAGCAGTACTTC.

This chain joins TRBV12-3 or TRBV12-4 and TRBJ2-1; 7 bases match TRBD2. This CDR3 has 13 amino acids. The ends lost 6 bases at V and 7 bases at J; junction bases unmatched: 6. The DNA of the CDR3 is TGTGCCAGCAGACCGAATAGCGGGAATGAGCAGTTCTTC. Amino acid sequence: CASRPNSGNEQFF.

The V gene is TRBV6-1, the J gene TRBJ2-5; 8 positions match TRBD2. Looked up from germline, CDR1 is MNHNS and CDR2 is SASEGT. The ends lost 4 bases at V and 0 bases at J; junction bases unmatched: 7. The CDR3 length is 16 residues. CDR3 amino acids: CASSATSGRYQETQYF. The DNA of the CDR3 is TGTGCCAGCAGTGCTACTAGCGGAAGGTACCAAGAGACCCAGTACTTC.

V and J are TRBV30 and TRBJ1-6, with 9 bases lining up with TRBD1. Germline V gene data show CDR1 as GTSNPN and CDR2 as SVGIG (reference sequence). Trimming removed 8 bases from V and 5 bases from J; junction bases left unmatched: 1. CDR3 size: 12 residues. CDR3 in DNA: TGTGCCGGACAGGGGAATAATTCACCCCTCCACTTT. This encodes CAGQGNNSPLHF.

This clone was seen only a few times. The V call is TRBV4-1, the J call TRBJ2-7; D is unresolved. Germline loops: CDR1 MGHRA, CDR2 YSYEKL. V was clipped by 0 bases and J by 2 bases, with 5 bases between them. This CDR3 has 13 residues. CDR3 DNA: TGCGCCAGCAGCCAAGACACACCCTACGAGCAGTACTTC. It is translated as CASSQDTPYEQYF.

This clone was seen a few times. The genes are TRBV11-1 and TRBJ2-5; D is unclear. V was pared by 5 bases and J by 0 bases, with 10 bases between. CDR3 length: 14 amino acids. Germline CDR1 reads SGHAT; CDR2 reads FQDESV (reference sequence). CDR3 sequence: CASSLTPYQETQYF. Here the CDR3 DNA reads TGTGCCAGCAGCCTCACTCCTTACCAAGAGACCCAGTACTTC. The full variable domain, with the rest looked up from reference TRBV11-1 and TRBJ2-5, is EAEVAQSPRYKITEKSQAVAFWCDPISGHATLYWYRQILGQGPELLVQFQDESVVDDSQLPKDRFSAERLKGVDSTLKIQPAELGDSAMYLCASSLTPYQETQYFGPGTRLLVL.

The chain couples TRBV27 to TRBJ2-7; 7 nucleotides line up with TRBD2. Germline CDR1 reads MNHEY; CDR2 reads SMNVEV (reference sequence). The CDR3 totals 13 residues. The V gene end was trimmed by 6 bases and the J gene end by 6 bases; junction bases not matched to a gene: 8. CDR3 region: CASRGSGSSEQYF. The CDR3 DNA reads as TGTGCCAGCAGGGGTAGCGGGTCATCCGAGCAGTACTTC.

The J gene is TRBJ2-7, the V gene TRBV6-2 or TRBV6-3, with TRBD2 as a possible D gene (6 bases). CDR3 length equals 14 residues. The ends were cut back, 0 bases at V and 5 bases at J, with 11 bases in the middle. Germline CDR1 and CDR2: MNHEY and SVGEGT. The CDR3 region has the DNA TGTGCCAGCAGTTACTCCCGATGGAGGGACGAGCAGTACTTC. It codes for CASSYSRWRDEQYF.

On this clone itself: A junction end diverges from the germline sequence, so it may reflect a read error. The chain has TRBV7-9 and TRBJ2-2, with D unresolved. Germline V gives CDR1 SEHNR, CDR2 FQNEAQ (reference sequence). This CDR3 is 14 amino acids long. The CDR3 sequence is CTRTPDTNTGELFF. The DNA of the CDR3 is TGTACCAGAACACCTGATACGAACACCGGGGAGCTGTTTTTT.

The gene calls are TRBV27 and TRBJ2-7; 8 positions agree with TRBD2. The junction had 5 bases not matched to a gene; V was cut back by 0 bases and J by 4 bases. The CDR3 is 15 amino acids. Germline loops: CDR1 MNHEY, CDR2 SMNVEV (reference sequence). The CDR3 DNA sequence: TGTGCCAGCAGTTTATCCTTAGGACTAGCTTACGAGCAGTACTTC. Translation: CASSLSLGLAYEQYF.

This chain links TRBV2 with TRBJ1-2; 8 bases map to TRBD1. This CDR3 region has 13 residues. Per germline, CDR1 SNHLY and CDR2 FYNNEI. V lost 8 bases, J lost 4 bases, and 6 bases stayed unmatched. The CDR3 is CASSDRGGYGYTF. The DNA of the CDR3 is TGTGCCAGCTCCGACAGGGGTGGCTATGGCTACACCTTC.

The DNA for the CDR3 is TGTGCCAGCAGCTCAACCCCTCAGGGGACGGCTTTCTTT. Residues: CASSSTPQGTAFF. The genes are TRBV6-2 or TRBV6-3 and TRBJ1-1, with D tentatively TRBD1 (6 bases). The V and J ends lost 6 bases and 11 bases respectively, with 19 bases between them. CDR3 length: 13 residues. Germline values: CDR1 MNHEY, CDR2 SVGEGT.

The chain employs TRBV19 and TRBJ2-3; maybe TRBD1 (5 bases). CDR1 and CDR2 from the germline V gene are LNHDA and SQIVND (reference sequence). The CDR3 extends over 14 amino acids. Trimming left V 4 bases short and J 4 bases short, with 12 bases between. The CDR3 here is CASSTLGEPDTQYF. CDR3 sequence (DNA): TGTGCCAGTAGTACCCTAGGGGAACCAGATACGCAGTATTTT.

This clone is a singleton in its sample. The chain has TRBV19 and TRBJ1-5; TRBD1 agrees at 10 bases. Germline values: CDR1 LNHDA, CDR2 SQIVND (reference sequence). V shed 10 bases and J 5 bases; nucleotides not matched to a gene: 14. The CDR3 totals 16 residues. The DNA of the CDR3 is TGTGCCACCGATGCTTCGACAGGGGGCTGGGATCAGCCCCAGCATTTT. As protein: CATDASTGGWDQPQHF.

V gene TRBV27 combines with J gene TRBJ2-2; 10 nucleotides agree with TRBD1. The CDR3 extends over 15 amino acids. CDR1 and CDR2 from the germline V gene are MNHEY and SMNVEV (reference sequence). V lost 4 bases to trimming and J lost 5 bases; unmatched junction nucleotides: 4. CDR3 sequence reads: CASSSRTGGTGELFF. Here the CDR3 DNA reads TGTGCCAGCAGTTCCCGGACAGGGGGAACCGGGGAGCTGTTTTTT.

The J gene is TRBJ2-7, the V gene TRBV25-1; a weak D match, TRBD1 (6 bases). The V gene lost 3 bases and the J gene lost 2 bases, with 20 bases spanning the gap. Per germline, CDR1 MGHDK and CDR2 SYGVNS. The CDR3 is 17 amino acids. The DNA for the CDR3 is TGTGCCAGCAGTGATTGGTCGTTGGACAGAATGACCTACGAGCAGTACTTC. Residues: CASSDWSLDRMTYEQYF.

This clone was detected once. CDR3 in amino acids: CASSPPIGVATGELFF. The CDR3 DNA is TGTGCCAGCTCACCACCGATAGGGGTAGCCACCGGGGAGCTGTTTTTT. This chain joins TRBV18 and TRBJ2-2; tentatively, D is TRBD1 (5 bases). Between the trimmed V and J ends, which lost 0 bases and 4 bases, there was a span of 12 bases. The CDR3 has 16 residues. Looked up from germline, CDR1 is KGHSH and CDR2 is LQKENI.

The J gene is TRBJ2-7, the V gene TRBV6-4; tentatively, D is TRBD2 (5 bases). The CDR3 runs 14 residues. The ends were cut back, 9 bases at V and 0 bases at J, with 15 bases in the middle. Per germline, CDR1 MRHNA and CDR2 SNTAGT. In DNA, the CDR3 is TGTGCCAGTTGGGTGGGAGCCAGCTCCTACGAGCAGTACTTC. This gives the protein CASWVGASSYEQYF.

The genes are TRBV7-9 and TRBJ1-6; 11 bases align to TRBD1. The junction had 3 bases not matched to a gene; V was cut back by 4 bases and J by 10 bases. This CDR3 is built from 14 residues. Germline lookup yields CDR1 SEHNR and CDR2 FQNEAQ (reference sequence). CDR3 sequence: CASSWTGGKSPLHF. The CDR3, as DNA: TGTGCCAGCAGCTGGACAGGGGGCAAGTCACCCCTCCACTTT.

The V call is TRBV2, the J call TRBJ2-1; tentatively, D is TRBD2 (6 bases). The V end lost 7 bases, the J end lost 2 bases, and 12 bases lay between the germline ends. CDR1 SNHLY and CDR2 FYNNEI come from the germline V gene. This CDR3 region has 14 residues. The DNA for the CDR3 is TGTGCCAGCACATCGGGAGCTCCCTACAATGAGCAGTTCTTC. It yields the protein CASTSGAPYNEQFF.

The CDR3 sequence is CASRRQGLTGELFF. CDR3 sequence (DNA): TGTGCCAGCCGCCGACAGGGGTTGACCGGGGAGCTGTTTTTT. The gene calls are TRBV19 and TRBJ2-2; TRBD1 matches 8 bases. The CDR3 extends over 14 amino acids. CDR1 and CDR2 (germline): LNHDA, SQIVND (reference sequence). Trimming at V came to 9 bases and at J to 5 bases, leaving 8 bases not matched to a gene.

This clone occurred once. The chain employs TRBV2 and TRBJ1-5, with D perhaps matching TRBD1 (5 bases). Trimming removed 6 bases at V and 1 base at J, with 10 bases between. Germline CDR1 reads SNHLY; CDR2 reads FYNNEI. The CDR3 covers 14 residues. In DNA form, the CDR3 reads TGTGCCAGCAGGAGGTCAGGGAGCAATCAGCCCCAGCATTTT. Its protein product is CASRRSGSNQPQHF.

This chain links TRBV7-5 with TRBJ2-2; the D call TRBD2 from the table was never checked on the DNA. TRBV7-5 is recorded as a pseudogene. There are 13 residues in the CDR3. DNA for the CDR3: TGTGCCAGAAGCCGGGGGACTGCCGGGGAGCTGTTTTTT. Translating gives CARSRGTAGELFF.

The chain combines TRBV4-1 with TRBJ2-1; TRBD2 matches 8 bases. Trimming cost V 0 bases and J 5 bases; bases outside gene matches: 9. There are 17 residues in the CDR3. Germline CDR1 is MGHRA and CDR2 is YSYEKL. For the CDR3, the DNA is TGCGCCAGCAGCCAAGATTCCGGGCTAGCGGGCAACAATGAGCAGTTCTTC. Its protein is CASSQDSGLAGNNEQFF.

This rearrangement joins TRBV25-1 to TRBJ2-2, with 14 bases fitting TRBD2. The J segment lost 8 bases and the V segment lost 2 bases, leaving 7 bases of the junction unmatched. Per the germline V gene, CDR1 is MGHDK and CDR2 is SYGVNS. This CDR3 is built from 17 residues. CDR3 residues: CASSEPIGTSGRGELFF. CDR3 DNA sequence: TGTGCCAGCAGTGAACCGATTGGGACTAGCGGGAGAGGGGAGCTGTTTTTT.

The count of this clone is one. For the CDR3, the DNA is TGTGCCAGCAGCTTGGGACAGTCATATGGCTACACCTTC. Translated, it gives CASSLGQSYGYTF. The V call is TRBV14, the J call TRBJ1-2; 7 bases map to TRBD1. CDR1 is SGHDN and CDR2 is FVKESK in the germline V gene. The length of the CDR3 is 13 residues. J lost 5 bases, V lost 5 bases, and 5 bases had no gene match. The full variable domain, rest sourced from reference TRBV14 and TRBJ1-2, is EAGVTQFPSHSVIEKGQTVTLRCDPISGHDNLYWYRRVMGKEIKFLLHFVKESKQDESGMPNNRFLAERTGGTYSTLKVQPAELEDSGVYFCASSLGQSYGYTFGSGTRLTVV.

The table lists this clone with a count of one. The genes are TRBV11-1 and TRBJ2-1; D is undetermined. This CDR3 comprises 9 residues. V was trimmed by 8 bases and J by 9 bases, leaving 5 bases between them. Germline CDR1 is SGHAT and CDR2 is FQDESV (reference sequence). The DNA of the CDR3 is TGTGCCAGCGGCGGTGAGCAGTTCTTC. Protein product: CASGGEQFF.